The clone carrying this T cell receptor beta chain turned up a few times. TCRdb ran MiXCR on the 5' RACE reads and lists one entry per CDR3 protein. The sample contains 300,000 to 400,000 distinct CDR3 sequences, approximately 10% of which appear only once. These data are taken from a study of CD8 T cells in ankylosing spondylitis. V shed 4 bases and J shed 7 bases, with 14 bases lying between them. The CDR3 consists of 14 residues. The germline gives CDR1 SNHLY, CDR2 FYNNEI. The sequence derives from a female donor with ankylosing spondylitis or in good health (not recorded which). This chain joins TRBV2 and TRBJ2-1; D unclear. The sample taken for sequencing was blood, either unsorted or a sorted T cell fraction (not recorded which). CDR3: CASSVLSVGNEQFF. Written as DNA, the CDR3 is TGTGCCAGCAGTGTACTGTCGGTAGGGAATGAGCAGTTCTTC.